A selection of T cell receptor beta chains follows, all from one sample in a study of CD8+CD57+ T cells in acquired aplastic anemia. TCRdb itself ran the reads through MiXCR, one entry per CDR3 protein. The table records about 180,000 distinct CDR3 sequences, roughly 60% of them present only once. The sample consisted of sorted CD4+, CD8+, or CD8+CD57+ T cells (not recorded which) from PBMCs. These receptors originate from a human donor with aplastic anemia. Both conserved end residues are part of each CDR3. Each record gives: CDR3 DNA, CDR3 protein, clone size, CDR3 length, D gene, V gene, J gene. D genes are given only for firm matches. Where a row states a size, it is once, few, many or the class of an expanded clone; other rows omit it.

cdr3_nt: TGTGCCAGCATGAGCAGCAGGGGGGAGAACACCATATATTTT
cdr3_aa: CASMSSRGENTIYF
clone_size: many
cdr3_length: 14
d_call: TRBD1
v_call: TRBV7-9
j_call: TRBJ1-3

cdr3_nt: TGTGCCAGTAGTCCACGGACAGGGGGACGTTCACCCCTCCACTTT
cdr3_aa: CASSPRTGGRSPLHF
clone_size: -
cdr3_length: 15
d_call: TRBD1
v_call: TRBV19
j_call: TRBJ1-6

cdr3_nt: TGCGCCAGCAGCTTGGCGCCTGGACTAAACAATGAGCAGTTCTTC
cdr3_aa: CASSLAPGLNNEQFF
clone_size: -
cdr3_length: 15
d_call: -
v_call: TRBV5-1
j_call: TRBJ2-1

cdr3_nt: TGTGCCACCAGCGGGTCGAGAGGGTCCGAGCAGTACTTC
cdr3_aa: CATSGSRGSEQYF
clone_size: -
cdr3_length: 13
d_call: -
v_call: TRBV15
j_call: TRBJ2-7

cdr3_nt: TGTGCCACCAGCAGAGGTACCGGGCAGGGCCGAAAAGAGACCCAGTACTTC
cdr3_aa: CATSRGTGQGRKETQYF
clone_size: few
cdr3_length: 17
d_call: -
v_call: TRBV15
j_call: TRBJ2-5

cdr3_nt: TGCGCCAGCAGTGGCCTCCTCTGCAGCCAGACGGCCTACGAGCAGTACTTC
cdr3_aa: CASSGLLCSQTAYEQYF
clone_size: -
cdr3_length: 17
d_call: -
v_call: TRBV10-1
j_call: TRBJ2-7

cdr3_nt: TGCGCCAGCAGCTTGGCGGGAGTGGAGACCCAGTACTTC
cdr3_aa: CASSLAGVETQYF
clone_size: -
cdr3_length: 13
d_call: -
v_call: TRBV5-1
j_call: TRBJ2-5

cdr3_nt: TGTGCCTGGTCCGACGCCGAATACTATGGCTACACCTTC
cdr3_aa: CAWSDAEYYGYTF
clone_size: -
cdr3_length: 13
d_call: -
v_call: TRBV30
j_call: TRBJ1-2

cdr3_nt: TGCGCCAGCAGCCAAGATAACGGGGGGACCAACTATGGCTACACCTTC
cdr3_aa: CASSQDNGGTNYGYTF
clone_size: -
cdr3_length: 16
d_call: -
v_call: TRBV4-3
j_call: TRBJ1-2

cdr3_nt: TGCGCCAGCGCGCCCTTGGGCTTGGTGGGGGAGACCCAGTACTTC
cdr3_aa: CASAPLGLVGETQYF
clone_size: many
cdr3_length: 15
d_call: -
v_call: TRBV5-1
j_call: TRBJ2-5

cdr3_nt: TGCAGTGCTTCGGGACAGGGCGACTGGGAGCAGTTCTTC
cdr3_aa: CSASGQGDWEQFF
clone_size: -
cdr3_length: 13
d_call: TRBD1
v_call: TRBV20-1
j_call: TRBJ2-1

cdr3_nt: TGCGCCAGCAGCTTGGTGTATGGACAGGCCTACGAGCAGTACTTC
cdr3_aa: CASSLVYGQAYEQYF
clone_size: -
cdr3_length: 15
d_call: TRBD1
v_call: TRBV5-1
j_call: TRBJ2-7

cdr3_nt: TGTGCCAGCGAACAGGGCGGAGGGACCCAGTACTTC
cdr3_aa: CASEQGGGTQYF
clone_size: few
cdr3_length: 12
d_call: -
v_call: TRBV19
j_call: TRBJ2-5

cdr3_nt: TGTGCCAGCAGCCGGGGAGACAGGGGAAATCAGCCCCAGCATTTT
cdr3_aa: CASSRGDRGNQPQHF
clone_size: -
cdr3_length: 15
d_call: TRBD1
v_call: TRBV11-2
j_call: TRBJ1-5

cdr3_nt: TGTGCCAGCAGCCCCACTCGGGCGGGCTACACCTTC
cdr3_aa: CASSPTRAGYTF
clone_size: many
cdr3_length: 12
d_call: -
v_call: TRBV6-6
j_call: TRBJ1-2

cdr3_nt: TGCAGTGCTAGACCCGGGTCAACTAGCGGGAGAACGGATACGCAGTATTTT
cdr3_aa: CSARPGSTSGRTDTQYF
clone_size: -
cdr3_length: 17
d_call: TRBD2
v_call: TRBV20-1
j_call: TRBJ2-3